These 20 T cell receptor beta chains originate from one sample sequenced in a study of blood T cell repertoires in COVID-19. Libraries were prepared by immunoSEQ multiplex PCR; TCRdb keeps only in-frame clonotypes and omits some of them. The repertoire consists of 350,000 to 400,000 clones, with less than 90% occurring once and the leading ten covering about 7%. The sample taken for sequencing was peripheral blood. The receptor source for this set is a woman aged 60 to 75 with COVID-19, enrolled during active disease.

The chain has TRBV7-6 and TRBJ1-4, with unresolved D. The CDR3 consists of 12 residues. Trimming shortened V by 0 bases and J by 14 bases, and 10 bases separated the two germline ends. Germline values: CDR1 SGHVS, CDR2 FNYEAQ. CDR3 in amino acids: CASSLAFGGLFF. CDR3 nucleotide sequence: TGTGCCAGCAGCTTAGCATTTGGAGGCCTGTTTTTT.

The J gene is TRBJ1-2, the V gene TRBV28, with no clear D. Germline V CDR1 and CDR2: MDHEN, SYDVKM. This CDR3 is built from 15 residues. V shed 0 bases and J shed 0 bases, with 8 bases lying between them. CDR3 DNA sequence: TGTGCCAGCAGTTTATGGTCGGGTTCTAACTATGGCTACACCTTC. Protein product: CASSLWSGSNYGYTF.

This chain connects TRBV5-1 to TRBJ2-4, with 9 positions matching TRBD1. The ends lost 3 bases at V and 5 bases at J; junction bases unmatched: 9. Looked up from germline, CDR1 is SGHRS and CDR2 is YFSETQ. This CDR3 has 16 residues. CDR3 in amino acids: CASSSRRRDRENIQYF. CDR3 DNA sequence: TGCGCCAGCAGCTCAAGAAGACGGGACAGGGAAAACATTCAGTACTTC. Variable domain in full (rest from reference TRBV5-1 and TRBJ2-4): KAGVTQTPRYLIKTRGQQVTLSCSPISGHRSVSWYQQTPGQGLQFLFEYFSETQRNKGNFPGRFSGRQFSNSRSEMNVSTLELGDSALYLCASSSRRRDRENIQYFGAGTRLSVL.

This chain links TRBV7-9 with TRBJ2-7, with 7 bases lining up with TRBD1. The V gene end was trimmed by 1 base and the J gene end by 3 bases; junction bases not matched to a gene: 3. This CDR3 has 14 amino acids. Per germline, CDR1 SEHNR and CDR2 FQNEAQ (reference sequence). The CDR3 DNA follows: TGTGCCAGCAGCTTAGGGACAGGACTCTACGAGCAGTACTTC. It translates to CASSLGTGLYEQYF.

The genes are TRBV5-6 and TRBJ2-3; 10 nucleotides align to TRBD2. J was trimmed by 4 bases and V by 2 bases; bases with no gene match: 1. Germline V gene data show CDR1 as SGHDT and CDR2 as YYEEEE. This CDR3 has 14 amino acids. The CDR3 sequence is CASSFGLAADTQYF. The CDR3 nucleotides are TGTGCCAGCAGCTTCGGACTAGCGGCAGATACGCAGTATTTT.

The chain recombines TRBV7-8 with TRBJ1-5, with TRBD1 as a possible D gene (6 bases). The ends were cut back, 5 bases at V and 3 bases at J, with 17 bases in the middle. Germline CDR1 reads SGHVS; CDR2 reads FQNEAQ. This CDR3 has 16 residues. Here the CDR3 reads CASSRGGGTDNQPQHF. The CDR3 region has the DNA TGTGCCAGCAGCCGAGGGGGGGGAACTGACAATCAGCCCCAGCATTTT.

The sample holds a few counts of this clone. The chain links TRBV6-5 to TRBJ2-7, with 8 bases matching TRBD1. The CDR3 runs 14 residues. Per germline, CDR1 MNHEY and CDR2 SVGAGI. V gave up 7 bases and J gave up 7 bases; unmatched junction bases: 12. The CDR3 protein is CASTMGQERREQYF. In DNA form, the CDR3 reads TGTGCCAGCACTATGGGACAGGAACGACGGGAGCAGTACTTC.

This clone was seen a few times. The chain recombines TRBV2 with TRBJ1-3; 7 nucleotides match TRBD1. After removal of 5 bases from V and 6 bases from J, the junction contained 7 bases not matched to a gene. The CDR3 spans 14 residues. The germline CDR1 and CDR2 sequences are SNHLY and FYNNEI. Here the CDR3 DNA reads TGTGCCAGCAGTAAACAGGGGCGTGAAAACACCATATATTTT. Protein sequence: CASSKQGRENTIYF.

V gene TRBV30 combines with J gene TRBJ1-2; 7 positions match TRBD1. The germline V gene has CDR1 GTSNPN and CDR2 SVGIG (reference sequence). Unmatched junction bases numbered 7, after V lost 3 bases and J lost 3 bases. CDR3 length: 14 residues. In DNA, the CDR3 is TGTGCCTGGAGGCCATGGGACAGTGACTATGGCTACACCTTC. It codes for CAWRPWDSDYGYTF.

The V call is TRBV3-1 (or the pseudogene TRBV3-2), the J call TRBJ2-7; TRBD1 agrees at 11 bases. Unmatched junction bases numbered 11, after V lost 4 bases and J lost 6 bases. This CDR3 comprises 16 residues. CDR1 is LGHDT and CDR2 is YNNKEL in the germline V gene (reference sequence). The CDR3 is CASSLGQGARGSEQYF. The DNA for the CDR3 is TGTGCCAGCAGCCTCGGACAGGGGGCAAGAGGTAGCGAGCAGTACTTC.

The chain recombines TRBV11-1 with TRBJ2-1; 7 bases map to TRBD1. Trimming removed 0 bases from V and 8 bases from J; junction bases left unmatched: 7. This CDR3 region has 15 residues. Germline V gene lookup returns CDR1 SGHAT and CDR2 FQDESV (reference sequence). The CDR3 sequence: CASSLARNGQDEQFF. The CDR3 nucleotides read TGTGCCAGCAGCTTAGCCCGGAACGGACAGGATGAGCAGTTCTTC. The full variable domain, rest sourced from reference TRBV11-1 and TRBJ2-1, is EAEVAQSPRYKITEKSQAVAFWCDPISGHATLYWYRQILGQGPELLVQFQDESVVDDSQLPKDRFSAERLKGVDSTLKIQPAELGDSAMYLCASSLARNGQDEQFFGPGTRLTVL.

The chain carries TRBV10-3 and TRBJ1-1; 8 positions match TRBD1. Germline CDR1 reads ENHRY; CDR2 reads SYGVKD. The CDR3 consists of 17 residues. V shed 0 bases and J 3 bases; nucleotides not matched to a gene: 9. CDR3 protein: CAISESATGEKDTEAFF. CDR3 in DNA: TGTGCCATCAGTGAGTCGGCGACAGGGGAAAAAGACACTGAAGCTTTCTTT.

The chain recombines TRBV12-5 with TRBJ1-6; possibly TRBD1 for D (6 bases). V gave up 0 bases and J gave up 7 bases, with 13 bases separating them. CDR3 size: 16 residues. In germline, CDR1 is LGHNT, CDR2 FRNRAP. As DNA, the CDR3 is TGTGCTAGTGGTTTGGTACTGGGGGCTGGAAATTCACCCCTCCACTTT. This gives the protein CASGLVLGAGNSPLHF. Looking up the rest from reference TRBV12-5 and TRBJ1-6 gives the full variable domain: DARVTQTPRHKVTEMGQEVTMRCQPILGHNTVFWYRQTMMQGLELLAYFRNRAPLDDSGMPKDRFSAEMPDATLATLKIQPSEPRDSAVYFCASGLVLGAGNSPLHFGNGTRLTVT.

This chain uses TRBV21-1 with TRBJ1-1; the D call TRBD1 from the table was never checked on the DNA. TRBV21-1 is listed as a pseudogene. This CDR3 region has 10 residues. CDR3 protein: CAIQNTEAFF. The DNA of the CDR3 is TGTGCCATCCAGAACACTGAAGCTTTCTTT.

This clone was seen a single time. The chain joins TRBV6-6 to TRBJ2-7; maybe TRBD1 (5 bases). V lost 1 base and J lost 3, with 13 bases in between. The CDR3 runs 15 residues. Germline V gene data show CDR1 as MNHNY and CDR2 as SVGAGI (reference sequence). The CDR3, as DNA: TGTGCCAGCAGTTACTTAGGGGATAGATTCTACGAGCAGTACTTC. It yields the protein CASSYLGDRFYEQYF.

A single count supports this clone. The V gene is TRBV6-5, the J gene TRBJ1-1; a weak D match, TRBD1 (5 bases). Germline V lookup: CDR1 MNHEY, CDR2 SVGAGI. CDR3 length: 13 residues. Deletions cut 6 bases from V and 1 base from J, with 9 bases between. CDR3 nucleotide sequence: TGTGCCAGCAGCCACGGACAGAACACTGAAGCTTTCTTT. Protein product: CASSHGQNTEAFF.

This clone has only a few counts. V usage is TRBV5-1 and J usage is TRBJ2-6; 7 bases map to TRBD1. The CDR3 is 14 residues long. Germline CDR1 and CDR2: SGHRS and YFSETQ. J lost 10 bases, V lost 0 bases, and 4 bases had no gene match. CDR3 DNA: TGCGCCAGCAGCTTGGTCGTGACAGGGAACGTCCTGACTTTC. This translates into CASSLVVTGNVLTF.

V usage is TRBV30 and J usage is TRBJ1-1; D might be TRBD1 (5 bases). The V gene's germline CDR1 is GTSNPN and CDR2 SVGIG (reference sequence). The CDR3 spans 13 residues. V lost 2 bases and J 1 base, leaving 8 bases between the germline ends. This CDR3 is CAWSPQGNTEAFF. In nucleotides, the CDR3 is TGTGCCTGGAGTCCGCAGGGGAACACTGAAGCTTTCTTT. Drawing the rest from reference TRBV30 and TRBJ1-1, the complete variable domain is SQTIHQWPATLVQPVGSPLSLECTVEGTSNPNLYWYRQAAGRGLQLLFYSVGIGQISSEVPQNLSASRPQDRQFILSSKKLLLSDSGFYLCAWSPQGNTEAFFGQGTRLTVV.

The chain links TRBV19 to TRBJ1-1; TRBD1 is a possible D gene (6 bases). This CDR3 region has 17 residues. V shed 5 bases and J shed 2 bases, with 21 bases lying between them. CDR1 and CDR2 (germline): LNHDA, SQIVND (reference sequence). CDR3 sequence (DNA): TGTGCCAGTAGTGACTACAGGGACATGAGGGTAAACACTGAAGCTTTCTTT. It yields the protein CASSDYRDMRVNTEAFF.

This clone was seen only a few times. The rearrangement uses TRBV27 and TRBJ1-1; no reliable D call. Germline CDR1 is MNHEY and CDR2 is SMNVEV (reference sequence). The CDR3 covers 13 residues. Trimming cost V 2 bases and J 6 bases, with 10 bases left between them. The CDR3 loop reads CASSLNPEAEAFF. The CDR3 nucleotides read TGTGCCAGCAGTTTAAATCCCGAGGCTGAAGCTTTCTTT.